This TCR beta chain was sequenced for a study of glioma-infiltrating T cells. Broader study findings: Above-expected tissue-blood divergence occurred in all gliomas, most in low-grade ones.

Points on this clonotype: Its antigen is not known.

Amplification of TCR alpha and beta CDR3 regions from RNA used iRepertoire nested multiplex PCR. Input was roughly 95-400 ng of tissue mRNA or PBMC total RNA. TCRdb redid the calling of the multiplex PCR reads with MiXCR, one entry per CDR3 protein. The profile shows 100,000 to 150,000 distinct CDR3 sequences, 24% of them singletons. From germline, CDR1 is LGHNA and CDR2 YSLEER. The CDR3 spans 16 residues. The V end lost 7 bases, the J end lost 1 base, and 19 bases lay between the germline ends. This rearrangement joins TRBV4-3 to TRBJ1-2; tentatively, D is TRBD1 (5 bases). The receptor was derived from a human donor with low-grade glioma or glioblastoma, undergoing nonglioma brain surgery, or in good health (not recorded which). Material: glioma tissue, nonneoplastic brain tissue, or PBMCs (not recorded which). For the CDR3, the DNA is TGCGCCAGCATCGAACTGGCAGGGAGGAGTAACTATGGCTACACCTTC. Its translation is CASIELAGRSNYGYTF.